The 24 T cell receptor beta chains below come from one sample, sequenced in a study of T-cell reconstitution after alpha-beta-depleted transplantation in children. Unique molecular identifiers were built into the TCRbeta library. TCRdb fed the PCR reads into MiXCR, producing one record per CDR3 protein. The sample holds about a million distinct CDR3 sequences, about 31% seen once. The sequencing used PBMCs, mostly from graft donor cells, collected 360 days after TCRalphabeta/CD19-depleted stem cell transplant. The receptor source for this set is a boy in the first two years of life who had a stem cell transplant for SCID, so the T cells may come from the graft donor.

V gene TRBV21-1 combines with J gene TRBJ2-7; the DNA was not used to check the table's D call, TRBD1. TRBV21-1 has pseudogene status. CDR3 size: 14 residues. The CDR3 sequence is CASSRNRGPDEQYF. The CDR3 nucleotides are TGTGCCAGCAGCAGGAACAGGGGGCCAGACGAGCAGTACTTC.

The chain combines TRBV5-1 with TRBJ2-3; no clear D gene. Germline V gene lookup returns CDR1 SGHRS and CDR2 YFSETQ. With 4 bases removed from V and 2 bases from J, the gap between germline ends came to 11 bases. The length of the CDR3 is 14 residues. CDR3 nucleotides: TGCGCCAGCAGCCTCCCCGGTTTCACAGATACGCAGTATTTT. Translation: CASSLPGFTDTQYF.

This chain joins TRBV12-3 or TRBV12-4 and TRBJ2-3, with D uncertain. V lost 4 bases and J lost 2, with 16 bases in between. The CDR3 is 16 residues long. The DNA of the CDR3 is TGTGCCAGCAGTTCCCTTCTACAGTGGGCCACAGATACGCAGTATTTT. Encoded protein: CASSSLLQWATDTQYF.

This rearrangement joins TRBV28 to TRBJ1-5, with no clear D. The germline V gene has CDR1 MDHEN and CDR2 SYDVKM. Trimming cost V 8 bases and J 0 bases, with 11 bases left between them. This CDR3 has 14 amino acids. DNA for the CDR3: TGTGCCAGCGGAGGCCCCTATAGCAATCAGCCCCAGCATTTT. Its translation is CASGGPYSNQPQHF.

This clonotype has ten or more counts. V is TRBV7-9 and J is TRBJ2-3; D may correspond to TRBD1 or TRBD2 (5 bases each). Trimming pared 5 bases from V and 0 bases from J, leaving 12 bases between. The V gene's germline CDR1 is SEHNR and CDR2 FQNEAQ (reference sequence). CDR3 length equals 15 residues. CDR3 DNA: TGTGCCAGCAGCCGGGGACCGACTAGCACAGATACGCAGTATTTT. It translates to CASSRGPTSTDTQYF. Full variable domain (missing parts from reference TRBV7-9 and TRBJ2-3): DTGVSQNPRHKITKRGQNVTFRCDPISEHNRLYWYRQTLGQGPEFLTYFQNEAQLEKSRLLSDRFSAERPKGSFSTLEIQRTEQGDSAMYLCASSRGPTSTDTQYFGPGTRLTVL.

The sample holds a few counts of this clonotype. V and J are TRBV12-3 or TRBV12-4 and TRBJ1-1; 12 nucleotides match TRBD1. The J segment lost 6 bases and the V segment lost 4 bases, leaving 3 bases of the junction unmatched. The CDR3 is 14 residues long. CDR3 DNA sequence: TGTGCCAGCAGTTCGGGACAGGGGGCCTCTGAAGCTTTCTTT. Translation gives CASSSGQGASEAFF.

This clonotype turned up a few times. The chain couples TRBV20-1 to TRBJ1-2; D gene unclear. There are 15 residues in the CDR3. Germline CDR1 reads DFQATT; CDR2 reads SNEGSKA (reference sequence). V was cut by 6 bases and J by 7 bases, with 24 bases left in between. The CDR3 reads CSAGGLGTAPSGYTF. The CDR3 nucleotides are TGCAGTGCAGGAGGGCTTGGAACTGCCCCATCTGGCTACACCTTC.

The J gene is TRBJ1-5, the V gene TRBV5-6, with D perhaps matching TRBD1 (6 bases). CDR3 size: 13 residues. The germline V gene encodes CDR1 SGHDT and CDR2 YYEEEE. V was clipped by 5 bases and J by 7 bases, with 13 bases between them. The CDR3 loop is CASSSGTLQPQHF. The CDR3 nucleotides read TGTGCCAGCAGTTCCGGGACACTCCAGCCCCAGCATTTT.

The chain uses TRBV28 and TRBJ2-5, with D hard to call. The CDR3 is 16 residues long. Germline V gives CDR1 MDHEN, CDR2 SYDVKM. V shed 4 bases and J shed 1 base, with 16 bases lying between them. CDR3 in amino acids: CASSYGSANFQETQYF. The CDR3 nucleotides are TGTGCCAGCAGTTACGGCAGCGCCAATTTCCAAGAGACCCAGTACTTC.

This clonotype was recorded a few times. J is TRBJ1-4 and V is TRBV6-5, with no clear D. Germline loops: CDR1 MNHEY, CDR2 SVGAGI. V gave up 2 bases and J gave up 4 bases, with 8 bases separating them. The CDR3 loop spans 14 amino acids. CDR3 DNA sequence: TGTGCCAGCAGTTACGGTCGGGGTAATGAAAAACTGTTTTTT. Translated: CASSYGRGNEKLFF.

The CDR3 sequence is CASSLKPGAYNEQFF. The CDR3 region has the DNA TGTGCCAGCAGCTTAAAGCCTGGGGCCTACAATGAGCAGTTCTTC. The V call is TRBV7-2, the J call TRBJ2-1; D is unclear. This CDR3 has 15 residues. Germline CDR1 SGHTA, CDR2 FQGNSA. Between the trimmed V and J ends, which lost 2 bases and 2 bases, there was a span of 10 bases.

The genes are TRBV25-1 and TRBJ2-1; D possibly matches TRBD1 or TRBD2 (6 bases each). CDR1 and CDR2 from the germline V gene are MGHDK and SYGVNS. The CDR3 contains 16 residues. Trimming shortened V by 0 bases and J by 14 bases, and 23 bases separated the two germline ends. The chain's CDR3 is CASSEYPAAEGEREFF. The CDR3 nucleotides read TGTGCCAGCAGTGAATATCCCGCGGCGGAGGGGGAGAGGGAGTTCTTC.

The gene calls are TRBV10-3 and TRBJ2-3; 11 positions agree with TRBD2. Trimming cost V 3 bases and J 5 bases; bases outside gene matches: 7. Germline lookup yields CDR1 ENHRY and CDR2 SYGVKD. CDR3 length: 16 residues. CDR3 protein: CAISDAPSGGRDTQYF. CDR3 nucleotide sequence: TGTGCCATCAGTGATGCTCCTAGCGGGGGGCGAGATACGCAGTATTTT.

V and J are TRBV18 and TRBJ1-1, with a possible D match to TRBD1 (5 bases). Germline CDR1 KGHSH, CDR2 LQKENI. This CDR3 region has 14 residues. The V end was cut by 3 bases, the J end by 1 base, with 9 bases between. Written as DNA, the CDR3 is TGTGCCAGCTCACCGGGACTCCCGAACACTGAAGCTTTCTTT. Encoded protein: CASSPGLPNTEAFF.

This clonotype occurred a few times. The chain joins TRBV20-1 to TRBJ1-5; no clear D gene. Germline V CDR1 and CDR2: DFQATT, SNEGSKA (reference sequence). CDR3 length: 13 residues. The germline V and J ends were trimmed by 4 bases and 2 bases, with 9 bases remaining between them. DNA for the CDR3: TGCAGTGCTAAGTTTGGCGGCAATCAGCCCCAGCATTTT. Translating gives CSAKFGGNQPQHF.

This clonotype was counted only a few times. V and J are TRBV20-1 and TRBJ1-4; 8 nucleotides agree with TRBD1. This CDR3 region has 13 residues. The V segment lost 6 bases and the J segment 7 bases; nucleotides outside the gene matches: 7. The germline CDR1 and CDR2 sequences are DFQATT and SNEGSKA (reference sequence). CDR3 in DNA: TGCAGTGCCACACAGGGGGGGGGTGAAAAACTGTTTTTT. Amino acid sequence: CSATQGGGEKLFF.

This clonotype was detected only a few times. V usage is TRBV20-1 and J usage is TRBJ2-1, with 7 bases matching TRBD2. The CDR3 length is 19 residues. V shed 0 bases, J shed 4 bases, and the junction held 18 bases outside the gene matches. Germline CDR1 is DFQATT and CDR2 is SNEGSKA (reference sequence). In DNA form, the CDR3 reads TGCAGTGCTAGAGATTACGCAGGGAGGGTCTACCCTTATTACAATGAGCAGTTCTTC. This sequence encodes CSARDYAGRVYPYYNEQFF.

This chain uses TRBV4-1 with TRBJ2-3, with a tentative D call TRBD1 (5 bases). V was trimmed by 4 bases and J by 5 bases, leaving 13 bases between them. Germline-derived CDR1 and CDR2 are MGHRA and YSYEKL. The CDR3 covers 14 residues. CDR3 in amino acids: CASSPRTSLDTQYF. The CDR3 coding sequence is TGCGCCAGCAGCCCCCGGACAAGCTTAGATACGCAGTATTTT.

The sample holds a few counts of this clonotype. V is TRBV9 and J is TRBJ1-1; 10 bases match TRBD1. Unmatched junction bases numbered 5, after V lost 2 bases and J lost 4 bases. CDR1 is SGDLS and CDR2 is YYNGEE in the germline V gene. The CDR3 runs to 15 residues. CDR3 sequence (DNA): TGTGCCAGCAGCGTGAGACAGGGGGCGCCCACTGAAGCTTTCTTT. Its translation: CASSVRQGAPTEAFF.

The genes are TRBV9 and TRBJ1-1, with D unresolved. Germline assignment: CDR1 SGDLS and CDR2 YYNGEE. The V and J ends lost 1 base and 1 base respectively, with 11 bases between them. The CDR3 has 15 residues. This CDR3 reads CASSVREAGNTEAFF. CDR3 coding DNA: TGTGCCAGCAGCGTAAGAGAGGCAGGGAACACTGAAGCTTTCTTT.

The gene calls are TRBV20-1 and TRBJ2-7; D call uncertain. The CDR3 has 12 residues. Trimming left V 3 bases short and J 1 base short, with 7 bases between. Germline assignment: CDR1 DFQATT and CDR2 SNEGSKA (reference sequence). CDR3 coding DNA: TGCAGTGCTAGTATAGGTTCCTACGAGCAGTACTTC. This translates into CSASIGSYEQYF.

The chain uses TRBV28 and TRBJ2-7; TRBD1 might be the D (7 bases). Germline CDR1 and CDR2: MDHEN and SYDVKM. The CDR3 totals 15 residues. Trimming took off 5 bases at V and 3 bases at J, with 17 bases between the two ends. CDR3 amino acids: CASSTLRGRLYEQYF. The CDR3 DNA follows: TGTGCCAGCAGTACCCTCAGGGGGAGGCTCTACGAGCAGTACTTC.

This clonotype turned up a few times. This chain joins TRBV20-1 and TRBJ1-1; D unclear. The CDR3 extends over 13 amino acids. The V and J ends lost 3 bases and 0 bases respectively, with 8 bases between them. Germline V gene data show CDR1 as DFQATT and CDR2 as SNEGSKA (reference sequence). The CDR3 sequence: CSARADMNTEAFF. The DNA for the CDR3 is TGCAGTGCTAGGGCCGATATGAACACTGAAGCTTTCTTT.

The V call is TRBV4-1, the J call TRBJ1-2; maybe TRBD1 (6 bases). Germline V gives CDR1 MGHRA, CDR2 YSYEKL. V lost 1 base to trimming and J lost 0 bases, with 9 bases between them. This CDR3 comprises 15 residues. CDR3 in DNA: TGCGCCAGCAGCCAAGGGGGGACACCTAACTATGGCTACACCTTC. Encoded protein: CASSQGGTPNYGYTF.